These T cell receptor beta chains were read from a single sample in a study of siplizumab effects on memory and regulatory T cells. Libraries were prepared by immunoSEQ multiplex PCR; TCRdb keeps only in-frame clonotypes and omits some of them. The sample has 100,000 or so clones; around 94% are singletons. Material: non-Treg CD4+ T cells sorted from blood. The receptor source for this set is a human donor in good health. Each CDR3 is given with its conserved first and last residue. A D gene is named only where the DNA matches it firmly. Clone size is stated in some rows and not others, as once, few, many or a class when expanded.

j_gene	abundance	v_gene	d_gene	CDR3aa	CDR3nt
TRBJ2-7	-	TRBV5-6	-	CASSLWGTLPYYF	TGTGCCAGCAGCTTGTGGGGGACTCTTCCCTACTACTTC
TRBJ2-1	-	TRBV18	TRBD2	CASSPSSGFTSGRVNEQFF	TGTGCCAGCTCACCATCATCCGGCTTTACTAGCGGGAGAGTAAATGAGCAGTTCTTC
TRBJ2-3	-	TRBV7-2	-	CASSLTATSTDTQYF	TGTGCCAGCTCCCTAACGGCGACTAGCACAGATACGCAGTATTTT
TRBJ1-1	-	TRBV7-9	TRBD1	CASSSEWTGKNTEAFF	TGTGCCAGCAGCTCGGAATGGACAGGAAAGAACACTGAAGCTTTCTTT
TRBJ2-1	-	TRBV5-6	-	CASSLRTILNEQFF	TGTGCCAGCAGCTTGAGGACTATTCTCAATGAGCAGTTCTTC
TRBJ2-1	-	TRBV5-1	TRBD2	CASSTEPSGGPPNEQFF	TGCGCCAGCAGCACTGAGCCAAGCGGGGGCCCTCCCAATGAGCAGTTCTTC
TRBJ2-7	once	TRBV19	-	CASNNGGAGSEQYF	TGTGCCAGTAACAATGGAGGGGCCGGCTCCGAGCAGTACTTC
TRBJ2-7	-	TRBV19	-	CASSKGQTYEQYF	TGTGCCAGTAGTAAAGGCCAGACCTACGAGCAGTACTTC
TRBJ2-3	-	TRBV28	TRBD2	CASSPVYPSGRASGTDTQYF	TGTGCCAGCAGTCCCGTCTATCCTAGCGGGAGGGCCTCGGGGACAGATACGCAGTATTTT
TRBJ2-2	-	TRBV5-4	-	CASSIGTYNTGELFF	TGTGCCAGCAGCATTGGGACATACAACACCGGGGAGCTGTTTTTT
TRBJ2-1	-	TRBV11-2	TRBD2	CASSLRSGSGSSYNEQFF	TGTGCCAGCAGCTTAAGATCTGGGAGCGGGAGCTCCTACAATGAGCAGTTCTTC
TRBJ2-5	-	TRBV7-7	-	CASSLSPGVETQYF	TGTGCCAGCAGCCTCTCGCCGGGGGTGGAGACCCAGTACTTC
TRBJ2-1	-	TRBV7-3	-	CASAGDPSYNEQFF	TGTGCCAGTGCAGGCGATCCATCCTACAATGAGCAGTTCTTC
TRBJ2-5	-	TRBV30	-	CAWTKRETQYF	TGTGCCTGGACAAAGAGGGAGACCCAGTACTTC
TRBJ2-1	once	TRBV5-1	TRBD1	CASSVGTGGNEQFF	TGCGCCAGCAGCGTGGGGACAGGTGGCAATGAGCAGTTCTTC
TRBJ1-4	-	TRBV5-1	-	CASSIRFSEKLFF	TGCGCCAGCAGTATCCGGTTCTCGGAAAAACTGTTTTTT
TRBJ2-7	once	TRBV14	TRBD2	CASSPGLMADEQYF	TGTGCCAGCAGCCCGGGACTAATGGCCGACGAGCAGTACTTC